These 2 T cell receptor beta chains share one sample of origin, sequenced in a study of blood T cells in healthy people across ages. A second PCR, run for roughly 7 to 12 cycles, used a sample-barcoded 5' primer plus a J-beta primer mix. TCRdb independently ran MiXCR on the 5' RACE reads; one entry per CDR3 protein. The table shows some 1.7 million distinct CDR3 sequences, with 28% occurring only once. Input material: blood. The receptors here all came from a woman aged 25-40 years in good health.

This clonotype was seen only a few times. The rearrangement joins TRBV12-5 to TRBJ1-4; no clear D gene. Germline lookup yields CDR1 LGHNT and CDR2 FRNRAP. V was trimmed by 0 bases and J by 0 bases, leaving 8 bases between them. The length of the CDR3 is 16 residues. Here the CDR3 DNA reads TGTGCTAGTGGTTTGGTAACGGATGCAACTAATGAAAAACTGTTTTTT. Translating it yields CASGLVTDATNEKLFF.

This clonotype has just one count. The V gene is TRBV4-3, the J gene TRBJ2-3, with D unclear. Germline assignment: CDR1 LGHNA and CDR2 YSLEER. The CDR3 spans 15 residues. Trimming removed 5 bases from V and 6 bases from J, with 18 bases in between. The CDR3 sequence is CASSDKGLQGDTQYF. For the CDR3, the DNA is TGCGCCAGCAGCGACAAGGGCCTTCAAGGGGATACGCAGTATTTT.